One and the same sample provided the 20 T cell receptor beta chains below, sequenced in a study of shared clonotypes between healthy human individuals. Libraries were prepared by immunoSEQ multiplex PCR; TCRdb keeps only in-frame clonotypes and omits some of them. The top ten clones hold roughly 1.4% of a sample with about 1 million clones, around 76% of them seen once. The sequencing sample was made of memory CD4+ T cells sorted from blood. Subset of the sample: CD45RA-negative fraction. The receptors were sampled from a man aged 18 to 29 in good health.

The genes are TRBV2 and TRBJ2-4; unclear D gene. Germline CDR1 and CDR2: SNHLY and FYNNEI. The CDR3 length is 12 residues. Trimming stripped 4 bases from V and 9 bases from J, with 10 bases between. The CDR3 protein is CASSVQNSIQYF. In DNA form, the CDR3 reads TGTGCCAGCAGTGTCCAGAATAGCATTCAGTACTTC.

CDR3 sequence (DNA): TGTGCCAGCAGCCTGGGACTTGTTACCGGGGAGCTGTTTTTT. Residues: CASSLGLVTGELFF. The chain has TRBV2 and TRBJ2-2, with D possibly being TRBD2 (6 bases). The CDR3 is made up of 14 amino acids. The germline V gene encodes CDR1 SNHLY and CDR2 FYNNEI. V lost 6 bases, J lost 5 bases, and 13 bases lay in between.

The chain recombines TRBV29-1 with TRBJ2-7, with no clear D. This CDR3 contains 12 residues. The germline gives CDR1 SQVTM, CDR2 ANQGSEA. Trimming took off 6 bases at V and 0 bases at J, with 9 bases between the two ends. The CDR3 region has the DNA TGCAGCGTGACAAGTAGCTCCTACGAGCAGTACTTC. Its protein is CSVTSSSYEQYF.

The chain joins TRBV9 to TRBJ2-1; D remains unclear. V was shortened by 4 bases and J by 7 bases, with 18 bases between the two germline ends. CDR1 is SGDLS and CDR2 is YYNGEE in the germline V gene. There are 15 residues in the CDR3. CDR3 DNA: TGTGCCAGCAGCCCCCAGGCCACCCCTTGGAATGAGCAGTTCTTC. Translation: CASSPQATPWNEQFF.

The gene calls are TRBV9 and TRBJ2-5; TRBD2 is a possible D gene (7 bases). In germline, CDR1 is SGDLS, CDR2 YYNGEE. V lost 4 bases and J lost 2, with 12 bases in between. This CDR3 region has 14 residues. CDR3 DNA sequence: TGTGCCAGCAGCCCAAGGGGGGGGCAAGAGACCCAGTACTTC. As protein: CASSPRGGQETQYF.

A note on this clone: Relative to the germline gene, one junction end is altered; a read error may explain this. V gene TRBV27 combines with J gene TRBJ2-1; D gene ambiguous. CDR1 is MNHEY, CDR2 SMNVEV, per germline (reference sequence). This CDR3 contains 14 residues. The CDR3 here is CASSISTSYNEQFF. The CDR3 bases are TGTGCCAGCAGTATATCCACCTCCTACAATGAGCAGTTCTTC.

On this clone: Within the sample, other DNA sequences also encode this same CDR3. The chain joins TRBV19 to TRBJ1-5; weak D call: TRBD1 (5 bases). CDR3 size: 13 residues. Deletions cut 6 bases from V and 4 bases from J, with 10 bases between. The germline V gene has CDR1 LNHDA and CDR2 SQIVND (reference sequence). The CDR3 DNA is TGTGCCAGTAGCAGAGACAGAAATCAGCCCCAGCATTTT. Translation gives CASSRDRNQPQHF.

V gene TRBV5-1 combines with J gene TRBJ2-7, with TRBD2 identical over 7 bases. The V segment lost 7 bases and the J segment 3 bases; nucleotides outside the gene matches: 10. There are 14 residues in the CDR3. Looked up from germline, CDR1 is SGHRS and CDR2 is YFSETQ. The CDR3 nucleotides read TGCGCCAGCCGCATAGGACTAGATGGCTACGAGCAGTACTTC. As protein: CASRIGLDGYEQYF.

The chain is built from TRBV7-2 and TRBJ1-6; 9 bases map to TRBD1. The V segment lost 5 bases and the J segment 3 bases; nucleotides outside the gene matches: 8. Germline CDR1 is SGHTA and CDR2 is FQGNSA. The CDR3 is 17 amino acids. The CDR3 DNA follows: TGTGCCAGCAGCAAAGCACAGGGGGCCGGCTATAATTCACCCCTCCACTTT. Translating gives CASSKAQGAGYNSPLHF.

This rearrangement joins TRBV7-8 to TRBJ1-5, with 7 bases aligning to TRBD1. The CDR3 consists of 16 residues. With 0 bases clipped from V and 3 bases from J, the junction kept 5 bases outside the gene matches. The germline V gene encodes CDR1 SGHVS and CDR2 FQNEAQ. CDR3 region: CASSLALDRVNQPQHF. The CDR3 region has the DNA TGTGCCAGCAGCTTAGCCCTAGACAGGGTCAATCAGCCCCAGCATTTT.

This clone was detected only once. The CDR3 loop reads CASSPEQGGFGETQYF. DNA for the CDR3: TGTGCCAGCAGCCCCGAACAGGGGGGGTTTGGAGAGACCCAGTACTTC. V is TRBV7-8 and J is TRBJ2-5; perhaps TRBD1 as D (8 bases). Germline V gives CDR1 SGHVS, CDR2 FQNEAQ. Trimming cost V 5 bases and J 4 bases, with 20 bases left between them. The CDR3 is 16 residues long.

In its sample, this clone was seen a few times. The chain has TRBV4-1 and TRBJ1-1, with TRBD1 matching 7 bases. CDR3 length: 17 amino acids. V dropped 3 bases and J dropped 3; count of bases not matched to a gene: 13. CDR1 MGHRA and CDR2 YSYEKL come from the germline V gene. The CDR3: CASSQEATGRGHTEAFF. CDR3 nucleotides: TGCGCCAGCAGCCAGGAAGCGACAGGGAGGGGGCACACTGAAGCTTTCTTT.

This clone was detected only a few times. V and J are TRBV6-6 and TRBJ2-7, with 10 bases fitting TRBD1. V was clipped by 4 bases and J by 0 bases; unmatched bases: 3. Germline values: CDR1 MNHNY, CDR2 SVGAGI (reference sequence). The CDR3 totals 15 residues. The CDR3: CASSSRDRGSYEQYF. CDR3 nucleotide sequence: TGTGCCAGCAGTTCCCGGGACAGGGGCTCCTACGAGCAGTACTTC.

The rearrangement links TRBV19 to TRBJ1-2; 9 bases match TRBD1. Per germline, CDR1 LNHDA and CDR2 SQIVND (reference sequence). Trimming at V came to 5 bases and at J to 2 bases, leaving 6 bases not matched to a gene. The CDR3 loop spans 15 amino acids. CDR3 loop: CASSVTGGANYGYTF. The CDR3 region has the DNA TGTGCCAGTAGTGTAACAGGGGGCGCCAACTATGGCTACACCTTC. The full variable domain, rest sourced from reference TRBV19 and TRBJ1-2, is DGGITQSPKYLFRKEGQNVTLSCEQNLNHDAMYWYRQDPGQGLRLIYYSQIVNDFQKGDIAEGYSVSREKKESFPLTVTSAQKNPTAFYLCASSVTGGANYGYTFGSGTRLTVV.

V usage is TRBV5-1 and J usage is TRBJ1-1, with D maybe TRBD1 (6 bases). Trimming shortened V by 6 bases and J by 1 base, and 10 bases separated the two germline ends. Germline loops: CDR1 SGHRS, CDR2 YFSETQ. This CDR3 contains 13 residues. The CDR3 DNA sequence: TGCGCCAGCAAAAGACAGGAGAACACTGAAGCTTTCTTT. Translating it yields CASKRQENTEAFF. Full variable domain (rest looked up from reference TRBV5-1 and TRBJ1-1): KAGVTQTPRYLIKTRGQQVTLSCSPISGHRSVSWYQQTPGQGLQFLFEYFSETQRNKGNFPGRFSGRQFSNSRSEMNVSTLELGDSALYLCASKRQENTEAFFGQGTRLTVV.

This clone was seen a handful of times. The chain is built from TRBV10-1 and TRBJ2-2; D may be TRBD1 or TRBD2 (5 bases each). Germline V gene sequence: CDR1 WNHNN, CDR2 SYGVQD (reference sequence). The V and J ends lost 2 bases and 3 bases respectively, with 10 bases between them. This CDR3 region has 15 residues. The CDR3 sequence: CASSEQRGDTGELFF. CDR3 nucleotides: TGCGCCAGCAGTGAGCAACGGGGCGACACCGGGGAGCTGTTTTTT.

The genes are TRBV5-8 and TRBJ1-5; D is uncertain. The CDR3 totals 13 residues. V lost 6 bases and J lost 4, with 11 bases in between. CDR1 and CDR2 from the germline V gene are SGHTS and YDEGEE. CDR3 in amino acids: CASIVGLNQPQHF. CDR3 nucleotide sequence: TGTGCCAGCATTGTAGGGTTAAATCAGCCCCAGCATTTT.

This rearrangement joins TRBV2 to TRBJ2-3, with 9 bases identical to TRBD2. Looked up from germline, CDR1 is SNHLY and CDR2 is FYNNEI. This CDR3 is built from 14 residues. Trimming at V came to 9 bases and at J to 5 bases, leaving 9 bases not matched to a gene. DNA of the CDR3: TGTGCCAGTAAAATAGCGGGAGCTGAAGATACGCAGTATTTT. It encodes CASKIAGAEDTQYF. Supplemented by reference TRBV2 and TRBJ2-3, the full variable domain reads EPEVTQTPSHQVTQMGQEVILRCVPISNHLYFYWYRQILGQKVEFLVSFYNNEISEKSEIFDDQFSVERPDGSNFTLKIRSTKLEDSAMYFCASKIAGAEDTQYFGPGTRLTVL.

Regarding this clone: This may arise from a read error, as a much more abundant clone is one base away. The chain has TRBV13 and TRBJ2-7; TRBD1 might be the D (5 bases). V lost 2 bases, J lost 2 bases, and 7 bases lay in between. The CDR3 covers 13 residues. Germline V lookup: CDR1 PRHDT, CDR2 FYEKMQ (reference sequence). The CDR3: CASSLKQAYEQYF. In DNA form, the CDR3 reads TGTGCCAGCAGCTTAAAACAGGCCTACGAGCAGTACTTC.

The table lists this clone with a few counts. The rearrangement uses TRBV2 and TRBJ1-4; unclear D gene. CDR3 size: 14 residues. Between the trimmed V and J ends, which lost 5 bases and 6 bases, there was a span of 13 bases. Germline CDR1 reads SNHLY; CDR2 reads FYNNEI. The CDR3 DNA is TGTGCCAGCAGTAAAGACGGACCAGATGAAAAACTGTTTTTT. This sequence encodes CASSKDGPDEKLFF.